This T cell receptor (beta chain) is from a study of T cell responses to AZD1222 COVID-19 vaccine. General observations from the study: Females outnumbered males among donors, who were mostly white British; clonal diversity was possibly underestimated. The peak T cell response came first, and repertoires were sampled only after it. A reported finding is that nearly half of spike-specific TCRs target unmutated variant regions.

Second-dose intervals of approximately 4 or approximately 12 weeks were pooled. Profiled with immunoSEQ multiplex PCR; TCRdb holds only in-frame clones, not every one. The table includes tens of thousands of clones, 80% to 90% detected once. V was pared by 6 bases and J by 2 bases, with 10 bases between. The CDR3 has 13 amino acids. Regarding this clone: Its matching antigen is unknown.

The chain carries TRBV12-3 or TRBV12-4 and TRBJ2-5; perhaps TRBD1 as D (6 bases). This TCR was recovered from an adult who received the AZD1222 COVID-19 vaccine. The sample consisted of peripheral blood, taken 28 days after the second AZD1222 dose. For the CDR3, the DNA is TGTGCCAGCAGAGGACAGAAACAAGAGACCCAGTACTTC. It specifies CASRGQKQETQYF.